A few counts support the clone carrying this TCR beta chain. Its antigen remains unknown. The PCR was carried out with 60 Vbeta primers and 13 Jbeta primers. In the study's own analysis: The count from a later analysis was some 80 million unique TCR beta chains, about 9.9 million of them shared. Repertoires were generated with immunoSEQ multiplex PCR, while TCRdb's copy carries only in-frame clones and drops some. D and trimming were read from the DNA, whereas the V and J calls and clone size are those reported in that table. The data contain about 220,000 clones, over 65% of them seen just once; the ten biggest clones take up 0.63%. Trimming took 2 bases from V and 7 from J, leaving 8 bases between them. The CDR3 runs 12 residues. Germline V lookup: CDR1 SGDLS, CDR2 YYNGEE. This sample was taken from a study of cytomegalovirus exposure and HLA in healthy donors. Study findings and constraints: A reported reduction in N-insertions relative to the roughly 710-donor mean was seen in an Asian-associated ancestry cluster in a later analysis. A link between a missense DCLRE1C variant and TCR beta V- and J-gene trimming emerged from a later analysis. Earlier analysis looked at TCR beta V segments, and most were productive about 90% or about 30% of the time.

The sequencing input was PBMCs. The clonotype originates from a man between 18 and 29 years old in good health and CMV-seronegative. The rearrangement uses TRBV9 and TRBJ2-3, with D perhaps matching TRBD2 (5 bases). CDR3: CASSVPGNTQYF. As DNA, the CDR3 is TGTGCCAGCAGCGTCCCGGGAAATACGCAGTATTTT.